This T cell receptor beta chain was recorded in a study of T cell responses to AZD1222 COVID-19 vaccine. The study's findings and limits: Repertoires were sampled only after the peak T cell response. When two AZD1222 doses had been given, Spike-specific TCR breadth and depth rose. The sample set comprised mostly white British donors with more females, and clonal diversity was possibly underestimated.

Some clones are missing from TCRdb's copy, which holds only in-frame ones; the method was immunoSEQ multiplex PCR. The table includes more than 150,000 clones, 80% to 95% detected once. Per the germline V gene, CDR1 is LNHDA and CDR2 is SQIVND (reference sequence). The CDR3 is made up of 15 amino acids. V was clipped by 5 bases and J by 0 bases, with 11 bases between them. As to this clone: What it binds is unknown.

The receptor was derived from an adult who received the AZD1222 COVID-19 vaccine. Sequenced material: peripheral blood, taken 28 days after the second AZD1222 dose. V and J are TRBV19 and TRBJ1-5, with D unclear. For the CDR3, the DNA is TGTGCCAGTAGTCCACCCAGACATAGCAATCAGCCCCAGCATTTT. Its translation: CASSPPRHSNQPQHF. The full variable domain, with the rest looked up from reference TRBV19 and TRBJ1-5, is DGGITQSPKYLFRKEGQNVTLSCEQNLNHDAMYWYRQDPGQGLRLIYYSQIVNDFQKGDIAEGYSVSREKKESFPLTVTSAQKNPTAFYLCASSPPRHSNQPQHFGDGTRLSIL.